One and the same sample provided the 7 T cell receptor beta chains below, sequenced in a study of blood T cell repertoires in COVID-19 (dated by TCRdb to the early 2020s). Library prep was done by the immunoSEQ multiplex PCR assay. What TCRdb holds here is the immuneACCESS table cut down to in-frame rearrangements. Part of the clones is not present; checked against another copy, under half of the missing clones reflect an unresolved V gene, and the others are unexplained. The sample table lists 95,000 to 150,000 clones, around 91% of them with a count of one. Together, the top ten hold about 29% of the sample. Sequencing used peripheral blood. These receptors all come from a man between 65 and 85 years old with active or convalescent COVID-19.

This chain joins TRBV29-1 and TRBJ2-5; 11 bases fit TRBD1. V lost 5 bases and J lost 1; bases outside the gene matches: 6. CDR3 length: 15 amino acids. Germline CDR1 is SQVTM and CDR2 is ANQGSEA. The CDR3 bases are TGCAGCGTTTTTCCGGGACAGGGGGTCCAAGAGACCCAGTACTTC. The encoded protein is CSVFPGQGVQETQYF.

The gene calls are TRBV30 and TRBJ1-1; weak D call: TRBD1 (5 bases). Germline values: CDR1 GTSNPN, CDR2 SVGIG (reference sequence). The CDR3 length is 13 residues. V lost 3 bases and J lost 8, with 16 bases in between. CDR3: CAWSWGGFGEAFF. Written as DNA, the CDR3 is TGTGCCTGGAGCTGGGGGGGGTTCGGGGAAGCTTTCTTT.

This clone was seen once. The rearrangement links TRBV24-1 to TRBJ2-1, with D perhaps TRBD2 (6 bases). CDR1 is KGHDR and CDR2 is SFDVKD in the germline V gene. The CDR3 extends over 15 amino acids. The V and J ends lost 9 bases and 0 bases respectively, with 14 bases between them. The CDR3 DNA is TGTGCCACCGCCCCTAGCGAGGGCTCCTACAATGAGCAGTTCTTC. Amino acids: CATAPSEGSYNEQFF.

The V call is TRBV7-9, the J call TRBJ1-1; unclear D gene. V lost 7 bases and J 0 bases, leaving 12 bases between the germline ends. The CDR3 loop spans 14 amino acids. Per the germline V gene, CDR1 is SEHNR and CDR2 is FQNEAQ (reference sequence). DNA of the CDR3: TGTGCCAGCACCGTAGGAGAGCTGAACACTGAAGCTTTCTTT. It specifies CASTVGELNTEAFF.

The chain joins TRBV2 to TRBJ2-1; tentative D call: TRBD1 (5 bases). CDR3 length: 13 residues. V was cut by 7 bases and J by 4 bases, with 11 bases left in between. Per the germline V gene, CDR1 is SNHLY and CDR2 is FYNNEI. CDR3 nucleotides: TGTGCCAGCACCGCCGACAGTTACAATGAGCAGTTCTTC. Translated: CASTADSYNEQFF.

The chain employs TRBV28 and TRBJ1-3; D not certain. CDR1 is MDHEN and CDR2 is SYDVKM in the germline V gene. This CDR3 has 15 amino acids. Trimming took off 6 bases at V and 7 bases at J, with 19 bases between the two ends. The DNA for the CDR3 is TGTGCCAGCAGCCTCCCGCAGGCGGGTAGGAACACCATATATTTT. Translating it yields CASSLPQAGRNTIYF.

The V and J genes are TRBV12-3 or TRBV12-4 and TRBJ1-2; perhaps TRBD1 as D (5 bases). Trimming cost V 3 bases and J 8 bases, with 13 bases left between them. The CDR3 runs to 13 residues. The CDR3 is CASSLGRALGYTF. CDR3 nucleotide sequence: TGTGCCAGCAGTTTGGGCAGGGCCCTCGGCTACACCTTC.